The clone carrying this T cell receptor beta chain is classed as medium-sized. Its antigen is undetermined. The data were obtained in a study of spatial heterogeneity in lung cancer. General study results and limits: Tumor mutation count correlated with how many alpha and beta TCRs expanded intratumorally.

Every TCR cDNA molecule carried a tag that served as a unique molecular identifier. TCRdb called the 5' RACE reads again in MiXCR, with one record for every CDR3 protein. The data show 3,600 or so distinct CDR3 sequences, less than 35% seen once. Time point given: sample taken at primary tumor resection. Germline V gene lookup returns CDR1 SGHKS and CDR2 YYEKEE (reference sequence). Deletions cut 2 bases from V and 9 bases from J, with 14 bases between. This CDR3 contains 13 residues. Specimen: lung tumor tissue, collected at surgery. This receptor was obtained from a male donor with early-stage non-small cell lung cancer. The chain joins TRBV5-5 to TRBJ2-5; D might be TRBD1 (5 bases). Here the CDR3 DNA reads TGTGCCAGCAGCTTTACAGGTGACATGGCCCAGTACTTC. Amino acids: CASSFTGDMAQYF. The variable domain in full, with the rest retrieved from reference TRBV5-5 and TRBJ2-5, is DAGVTQSPTHLIKTRGQQVTLRCSPISGHKSVSWYQQVLGQGPQFIFQYYEKEERGRGNFPDRFSARQFPNYSSELNVNALLLGDSALYLCASSFTGDMAQYFGPGTRLLVL.